Each of the 23 T cell receptor beta chains below was sequenced from the same sample in a study of beta chain features in type 1 diabetes. Expressed TCRB transcripts got sequenced, as all isolated RNA was reverse transcribed. Sequencing used immunoSEQ multiplex PCR; TCRdb keeps in-frame clones, though not all of them. In the table there are 620,000 or so clones, roughly a sixth of which are singletons. The sequenced material came from naive CD4+ T cells from blood. These receptors all come from a man between 18 and 29 years old in good health.

This clone was counted between two and nine times. This sequence joins TRBV6-5 and TRBJ2-5, with D tentatively TRBD1 (6 bases). Trimming shortened V by 9 bases and J by 5 bases, and 16 bases separated the two germline ends. Per germline, CDR1 MNHEY and CDR2 SVGAGI. The CDR3 consists of 13 residues. CDR3 nucleotide sequence: TGTGCCAGTCGGACCGTTCAGGGGGAGACCCAGTACTTC. Amino acids: CASRTVQGETQYF.

About this clone: Other DNA sequences in this sample translate to the same CDR3. J is TRBJ2-1 and V is TRBV4-1; 12 positions match TRBD2. V shed 3 bases and J 6 bases; nucleotides not matched to a gene: 3. The CDR3 is 15 residues long. The germline V gene has CDR1 MGHRA and CDR2 YSYEKL. The CDR3 loop reads CASSQGLAGGNEQFF. CDR3 sequence (DNA): TGCGCCAGCAGCCAGGGACTAGCGGGTGGCAATGAGCAGTTCTTC.

J is TRBJ2-7 and V is TRBV9; D gene unclear. Trimming left V 0 bases short and J 2 bases short, with 9 bases between. CDR1 and CDR2 (germline): SGDLS, YYNGEE. The CDR3 is 14 amino acids. The CDR3 spells CASSVAADPYEQYF. The CDR3, as DNA: TGTGCCAGCAGCGTAGCGGCAGATCCCTACGAGCAGTACTTC. Based on the CDR3 plus reference TRBV9 and TRBJ2-7, the full variable domain is DSGVTQTPKHLITATGQRVTLRCSPRSGDLSVYWYQQSLDQGLQFLIQYYNGEERAKGNILERFSAQQFPDLHSELNLSSLELGDSALYFCASSVAADPYEQYFGPGTRLTVT.

The chain uses TRBV29-1 and TRBJ1-3, with D possibly TRBD1 on 6 matching bases. The CDR3 is 14 amino acids. V lost 4 bases to trimming and J lost 0 bases, with 10 bases between them. Per germline, CDR1 SQVTM and CDR2 ANQGSEA. CDR3 protein: CSVGTANSGNTIYF. CDR3 DNA: TGCAGCGTTGGGACAGCAAACTCTGGAAACACCATATATTTT.

The rearrangement links TRBV7-2 to TRBJ1-1; TRBD1 matches 7 bases. This CDR3 contains 15 residues. Losses at the gene ends were 4 bases for V and 1 base for J; bases not matched to a gene: 6. In germline, CDR1 is SGHTA, CDR2 FQGNSA. CDR3 DNA sequence: TGTGCCAGCAGCTCCCAGACAGGGCCGAACACTGAAGCTTTCTTT. This encodes CASSSQTGPNTEAFF.

This clone occurred once. This chain uses TRBV28 with TRBJ1-5; D is unresolved. This CDR3 is 17 amino acids long. Trimming removed 3 bases at V and 4 bases at J, with 19 bases between. Per the germline V gene, CDR1 is MDHEN and CDR2 is SYDVKM. In DNA, the CDR3 is TGTGCCAGCAGTTTGGTCGGGTATCGTAGTCGGAATCAGCCCCAGCATTTT. Amino acid sequence: CASSLVGYRSRNQPQHF.

The rearrangement links TRBV15 to TRBJ2-1, with D perhaps given as TRBD1 or TRBD2 (5 bases each). The CDR3 totals 17 residues. The germline gives CDR1 LNHNV, CDR2 YYDKDF (reference sequence). Trimming removed 3 bases at V and 2 bases at J, with 17 bases between. The CDR3 spells CATSRPGLRGPYNEQFF. Written as DNA, the CDR3 is TGTGCCACCAGCAGGCCCGGCCTCCGGGGACCCTACAATGAGCAGTTCTTC. The variable domain in full, with the rest retrieved from reference TRBV15 and TRBJ2-1, is DAMVIQNPRYQVTQFGKPVTLSCSQTLNHNVMYWYQQKSSQAPKLLFHYYDKDFNNEADTPDNFQSRRPNTSFCFLDIRSPGLGDTAMYLCATSRPGLRGPYNEQFFGPGTRLTVL.

The chain uses TRBV4-3 and TRBJ2-7; weak D call: TRBD1 (5 bases). Germline V gene data show CDR1 as LGHNA and CDR2 as YSLEER. The CDR3 has 16 residues. Deletions cut 0 bases from V and 3 bases from J, with 15 bases between. CDR3 loop: CASSQDIFRGYYEQYF. The DNA for the CDR3 is TGCGCCAGCAGCCAAGATATCTTTAGGGGCTACTACGAGCAGTACTTC.

CDR3 DNA sequence: TGCGCCAGCAGCTTGTATTACGGGGCTCAGAACTATGGCTACACCTTC. This encodes CASSLYYGAQNYGYTF. The chain links TRBV5-1 to TRBJ1-2, with TRBD1 as a possible D gene (5 bases). The germline CDR1 and CDR2 sequences are SGHRS and YFSETQ. This CDR3 region has 16 residues. V was clipped by 1 base and J by 2 bases, with 15 bases between them.

This clone was counted between two and nine times. Other DNA sequences in this sample translate to the same CDR3. The chain couples TRBV10-3 to TRBJ2-7, with D hard to call. Germline CDR1 reads ENHRY; CDR2 reads SYGVKD. The CDR3 runs to 13 residues. The germline V and J ends were trimmed by 2 bases and 2 bases, with 7 bases remaining between them. CDR3 protein: CAISEGQPYEQYF. The CDR3 nucleotides read TGTGCCATCAGTGAGGGGCAGCCCTACGAGCAGTACTTC.

The rearrangement uses TRBV20-1 and TRBJ2-1, with D unclear. Germline V gene sequence: CDR1 DFQATT, CDR2 SNEGSKA (reference sequence). Trimming cost V 8 bases and J 5 bases, with 7 bases left between them. The CDR3 totals 10 residues. CDR3 loop: CSPSNNEQFF. CDR3 in DNA: TGCAGTCCGAGCAACAATGAGCAGTTCTTC.

The rearrangement uses TRBV6-4 and TRBJ2-1; no clear D gene. The CDR3 loop spans 16 amino acids. With 0 bases removed from V and 0 bases from J, the gap between germline ends came to 9 bases. Germline CDR1 reads MRHNA; CDR2 reads SNTAGT. The CDR3 region has the DNA TGTGCCAGCAGTGACTCGTTCGCCAGCTCCTACAATGAGCAGTTCTTC. Translation: CASSDSFASSYNEQFF.

This clone was found once. The J gene is TRBJ2-5, the V gene TRBV19; 8 nucleotides match TRBD1. V dropped 3 bases and J dropped 6; count of bases not matched to a gene: 9. Per the germline V gene, CDR1 is LNHDA and CDR2 is SQIVND (reference sequence). CDR3 length equals 15 residues. CDR3 residues: CASSIGTGTSKTQYF. The CDR3 nucleotides are TGTGCCAGTAGTATCGGGACAGGTACTTCCAAGACCCAGTACTTC. Using reference TRBV19 and TRBJ2-5 for the parts outside the CDR3, the full variable domain is DGGITQSPKYLFRKEGQNVTLSCEQNLNHDAMYWYRQDPGQGLRLIYYSQIVNDFQKGDIAEGYSVSREKKESFPLTVTSAQKNPTAFYLCASSIGTGTSKTQYFGPGTRLLVL.

This clone was counted between two and nine times. V is TRBV7-9 and J is TRBJ2-1; no clear D. This CDR3 has 13 amino acids. Germline V gives CDR1 SEHNR, CDR2 FQNEAQ (reference sequence). V was cut by 8 bases and J by 4 bases, with 12 bases left in between. CDR3 DNA sequence: TGTGCCAGCGTACCCGGAAGGTACAATGAGCAGTTCTTC. It codes for CASVPGRYNEQFF.

The J gene is TRBJ2-1, the V gene TRBV5-1; 12 nucleotides agree with TRBD2. V gave up 0 bases and J gave up 8 bases; unmatched junction bases: 0. The CDR3 spans 14 residues. The germline V gene has CDR1 SGHRS and CDR2 YFSETQ. The CDR3 nucleotides are TGCGCCAGCAGCTTGGGACTAGCGGGAGATGAGCAGTTCTTC. It encodes CASSLGLAGDEQFF. Full variable domain (missing parts from reference TRBV5-1 and TRBJ2-1): KAGVTQTPRYLIKTRGQQVTLSCSPISGHRSVSWYQQTPGQGLQFLFEYFSETQRNKGNFPGRFSGRQFSNSRSEMNVSTLELGDSALYLCASSLGLAGDEQFFGPGTRLTVL.

V is TRBV4-3 and J is TRBJ2-6; D gene ambiguous. The CDR3 totals 15 residues. Trimming pared 1 base from V and 1 base from J, leaving 5 bases between. The germline gives CDR1 LGHNA, CDR2 YSLEER. This CDR3 is CASSQVTSGANVLTF. CDR3 nucleotides: TGCGCCAGCAGCCAAGTGACGTCTGGGGCCAACGTCCTGACTTTC.

The CDR3: CAWSETTGRAQDSSGANVLTF. CDR3 coding DNA: TGTGCCTGGAGTGAAACCACAGGCAGGGCGCAAGATTCATCTGGGGCCAACGTCCTGACTTTC. This chain joins TRBV30 and TRBJ2-6, with D maybe TRBD1 (5 bases). Germline V CDR1 and CDR2: GTSNPN, SVGIG (reference sequence). The CDR3 runs 21 residues. Trimming removed 1 base from V and 1 base from J, with 26 bases in between.

This clone has a handful of counts. V and J are TRBV9 and TRBJ2-3; D is ambiguous. Germline lookup yields CDR1 SGDLS and CDR2 YYNGEE. V was pared by 0 bases and J by 6 bases, with 11 bases between. The CDR3 spans 14 residues. This CDR3 is CASSVGQMSDTQYF. The CDR3 DNA reads TGTGCCAGCAGCGTAGGGCAGATGTCGGATACGCAGTATTTT.

The sample holds a few counts of this clone. The rearrangement uses TRBV30 and TRBJ1-4; D is perhaps TRBD1 (5 bases). The germline V gene has CDR1 GTSNPN and CDR2 SVGIG (reference sequence). Trimming removed 4 bases at V and 5 bases at J, with 11 bases between. This CDR3 has 13 amino acids. DNA for the CDR3: TGTGCCTGGACGGGGGAAGTAAATGAAAAACTGTTTTTT. This gives the protein CAWTGEVNEKLFF.

V usage is TRBV4-3 and J usage is TRBJ2-7, with 12 nucleotides matching TRBD2. After removal of 1 base from V and 7 bases from J, the junction contained 8 bases not matched to a gene. Germline lookup yields CDR1 LGHNA and CDR2 YSLEER. This CDR3 contains 16 residues. As DNA, the CDR3 is TGCGCCAGCAGCCAAGGGCTAGCGGGGGGGCCGTTGGAGCAGTACTTC. Its translation: CASSQGLAGGPLEQYF.

This clone has a handful of counts. The rearrangement joins TRBV5-1 to TRBJ2-7, with 10 bases lining up with TRBD1. The junction had 8 bases not matched to a gene; V was cut back by 3 bases and J by 5 bases. Germline CDR1 and CDR2: SGHRS and YFSETQ. This CDR3 contains 15 residues. In nucleotides, the CDR3 is TGCGCCAGCAGCTCGACAGGGGGCAACTGGGACGAGCAGTACTTC. Its protein is CASSSTGGNWDEQYF.

This clone was seen more than once but under ten times. V gene TRBV14 combines with J gene TRBJ2-1; the D gene is possibly TRBD1 (6 bases). CDR3 size: 15 residues. The V gene's germline CDR1 is SGHDN and CDR2 FVKESK. V was shortened by 5 bases and J by 2 bases, with 13 bases between the two germline ends. As DNA, the CDR3 is TGTGCCAGCAGCAACCGACAGGAGCCCTACAATGAGCAGTTCTTC. Translated: CASSNRQEPYNEQFF. Drawing the rest from reference TRBV14 and TRBJ2-1, the complete variable domain is EAGVTQFPSHSVIEKGQTVTLRCDPISGHDNLYWYRRVMGKEIKFLLHFVKESKQDESGMPNNRFLAERTGGTYSTLKVQPAELEDSGVYFCASSNRQEPYNEQFFGPGTRLTVL.

The rearrangement uses TRBV7-3 and TRBJ2-3; TRBD1 is a possible D gene (6 bases). CDR3 length: 17 amino acids. Germline CDR1 is SGHTA and CDR2 is FQGTGA. V was cut by 3 bases and J by 3 bases, with 19 bases left in between. CDR3 sequence reads: CASSFAGGGRVTDTQYF. The CDR3 nucleotides read TGTGCCAGCAGCTTCGCTGGTGGGGGCAGGGTTACAGATACGCAGTATTTT. Full variable domain (remainder filled in from reference TRBV7-3 and TRBJ2-3): GAGVSQTPSNKVTEKGKYVELRCDPISGHTALYWYRQSLGQGPEFLIYFQGTGAADDSGLPNDRFFAVRPEGSVSTLKIQRTERGDSAVYLCASSFAGGGRVTDTQYFGPGTRLTVL.